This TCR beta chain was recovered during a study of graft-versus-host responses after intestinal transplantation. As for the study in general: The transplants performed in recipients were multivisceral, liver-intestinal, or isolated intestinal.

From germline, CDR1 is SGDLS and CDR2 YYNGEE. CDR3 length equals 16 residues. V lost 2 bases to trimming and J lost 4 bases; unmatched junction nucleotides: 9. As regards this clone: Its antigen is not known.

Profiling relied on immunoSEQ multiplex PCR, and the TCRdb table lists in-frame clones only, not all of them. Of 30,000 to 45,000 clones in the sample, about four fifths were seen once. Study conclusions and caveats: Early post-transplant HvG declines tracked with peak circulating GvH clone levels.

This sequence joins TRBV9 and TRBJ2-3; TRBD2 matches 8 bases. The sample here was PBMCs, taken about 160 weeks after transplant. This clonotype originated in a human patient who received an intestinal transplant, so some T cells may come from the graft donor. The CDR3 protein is CASSVLDGRVADTQYF. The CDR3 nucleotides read TGTGCCAGCAGCGTTCTTGACGGGAGGGTCGCAGATACGCAGTATTTT.